The next 20 T cell receptor beta chains were all read from a single sample in a study of Graves' ophthalmopathy and Graves' hyperthyroidism. TCR beta CDR3 amplification used RNA transcripts. The library came from an HTBI-primed first-round RT-PCR and a second-round multiplex PCR. TCRdb independently ran MiXCR on the multiplex PCR reads; one entry per CDR3 protein. The table includes hundreds of thousands of distinct CDR3 sequences, approximately 15% detected once. Sample: blood. These receptors came from a woman in her thirties with Graves' ophthalmopathy.

This clonotype was seen many times. The chain is built from TRBV2 and TRBJ1-2; D remains ambiguous. The germline V and J ends were trimmed by 2 bases and 3 bases, with 7 bases remaining between them. The CDR3 sequence is 13 residues long. Germline V gives CDR1 SNHLY, CDR2 FYNNEI. The DNA for the CDR3 is TGTGCCAGCAGTGAACACGGGTACTATGGCTACACCTTC. Translation: CASSEHGYYGYTF.

This clonotype was counted at least ten times. Here the CDR3 reads CASSDSLYGYTF. The CDR3 DNA is TGCGCCAGCAGCGACTCACTATATGGCTACACCTTC. V is TRBV5-1 and J is TRBJ1-2; the D is unclear. V was trimmed by 4 bases and J by 5 bases, leaving 9 bases between them. The CDR3 contains 12 residues. CDR1 and CDR2 from the germline V gene are SGHRS and YFSETQ. The full variable domain, with the rest looked up from reference TRBV5-1 and TRBJ1-2, is KAGVTQTPRYLIKTRGQQVTLSCSPISGHRSVSWYQQTPGQGLQFLFEYFSETQRNKGNFPGRFSGRQFSNSRSEMNVSTLELGDSALYLCASSDSLYGYTFGSGTRLTVV.

At least ten counts were recorded for this clonotype. The CDR3 bases are TGTGCCAGCAGCCAAGGAGGGGTAGCCAAAAACATTCAGTACTTC. This codes for CASSQGGVAKNIQYF. The rearrangement uses TRBV14 and TRBJ2-4, with D perhaps given as TRBD1 or TRBD2 (5 bases each). V was trimmed by 1 base and J by 0 bases, leaving 7 bases between them. The CDR3 runs 15 residues. Germline V gene sequence: CDR1 SGHDN, CDR2 FVKESK.

This clonotype was seen ten or more times. The rearrangement links TRBV5-1 to TRBJ1-1; a weak D match, TRBD1 (5 bases). Trimming cost V 2 bases and J 1 base, with 12 bases left between them. Germline values: CDR1 SGHRS, CDR2 YFSETQ. The length of the CDR3 is 15 residues. The CDR3 sequence: CASSFGATGNTEAFF. CDR3 sequence (DNA): TGCGCCAGCAGCTTTGGGGCCACGGGGAACACTGAAGCTTTCTTT.

Ten or more counts support this clonotype. The rearrangement links TRBV28 to TRBJ2-7; possible D gene TRBD1, 6 bases. V was cut by 6 bases and J by 4 bases, with 16 bases left in between. This CDR3 comprises 14 residues. Germline V lookup: CDR1 MDHEN, CDR2 SYDVKM. The CDR3 nucleotides read TGTGCCAGCAGGCTACCGGGACATGTGTACGAGCAGTACTTC. Encoded protein: CASRLPGHVYEQYF.

V and J are TRBV10-3 and TRBJ2-7; 9 nucleotides align to TRBD1. The CDR3 runs to 19 residues. V shed 3 bases, J shed 1 base, and the junction held 16 bases outside the gene matches. CDR1 and CDR2 (germline): ENHRY, SYGVKD. CDR3 region: CAISEDRGILFSLSYEQYF. The CDR3 DNA follows: TGTGCCATCAGTGAAGACAGGGGGATTCTTTTCTCCTTATCCTACGAGCAGTACTTC.

This clonotype was counted ten times or more. The V and J genes are TRBV6-1 and TRBJ2-5; 12 bases line up with TRBD1. The CDR3 covers 19 residues. Germline V lookup: CDR1 MNHNS, CDR2 SASEGT. Trimming at V came to 6 bases and at J to 2 bases, leaving 16 bases not matched to a gene. The CDR3 sequence: CASSEGTGGFTDVQETQYF. The CDR3 DNA sequence: TGTGCCAGCAGCGAGGGGACAGGGGGCTTCACGGACGTACAAGAGACCCAGTACTTC.

CDR3 loop: CASSLAGPYYGYTF. In DNA form, the CDR3 reads TGTGCCAGCAGCTTAGCCGGGCCTTACTATGGCTACACCTTC. The genes are TRBV7-9 and TRBJ1-2; no definite D call. Per the germline V gene, CDR1 is SEHNR and CDR2 is FQNEAQ (reference sequence). V gave up 0 bases and J gave up 3 bases, with 8 bases separating them. This CDR3 is built from 14 residues.

Ten or more counts support this clonotype. The V and J genes are TRBV12-3 or TRBV12-4 and TRBJ1-5; D possibly corresponds to TRBD1 (5 bases). Trimming pared 3 bases from V and 5 bases from J, leaving 11 bases between. CDR3 length equals 14 residues. The CDR3 DNA is TGTGCCAGCAGTTTCGGCTCAGGGCATCAGCCCCAGCATTTT. It codes for CASSFGSGHQPQHF.

This clonotype showed up many times. The genes are TRBV20-1 and TRBJ1-2; D is ambiguous. V was cut by 0 bases and J by 2 bases, with 7 bases left in between. The CDR3 contains 13 residues. Looked up from germline, CDR1 is DFQATT and CDR2 is SNEGSKA (reference sequence). DNA for the CDR3: TGCAGTGCTAGAGATCGAGGGAACTATGGCTACACCTTC. As protein: CSARDRGNYGYTF.

This clonotype showed up many times. This chain connects TRBV7-9 to TRBJ1-2; D gene uncertain. CDR1 is SEHNR, CDR2 FQNEAQ, per germline (reference sequence). The CDR3 sequence is 13 residues long. Trimming left V 8 bases short and J 4 bases short, with 14 bases between. CDR3 amino acids: CASFNGRIYGYTF. The CDR3 coding sequence is TGTGCCAGCTTTAACGGCCGGATCTATGGCTACACCTTC.

Many counts were recorded for this clonotype. The CDR3 DNA sequence: TGTGCCAGCAGCCAAGCGCAGGGCGGGGAGCCCCAGCATTTT. Its protein is CASSQAQGGEPQHF. This chain links TRBV3-1 with TRBJ1-5, with a possible D match to TRBD1 (5 bases). Trimming left V 1 base short and J 8 bases short, with 12 bases between. Germline V gene lookup returns CDR1 LGHDT and CDR2 YNNKEL (reference sequence). The CDR3 length is 14 residues.

This clonotype was detected ten times or more. With a much larger clone just one base away, this may be a read error. The rearrangement uses TRBV6-5 and TRBJ2-5; TRBD1 or TRBD2 may be the D gene (5 bases each). Germline values: CDR1 MNHEY, CDR2 SVGAGI. The CDR3 contains 14 residues. DNA for the CDR3: TGTGCCAGCAGTTATGGGGGTCCTCAAGAGACCAAGTACTTC. Protein product: CASSYGGPQETKYF.

This clonotype showed up many times. V is TRBV20-1 and J is TRBJ1-1; D unclear. Trimming removed 0 bases at V and 3 bases at J, with 11 bases between. The CDR3 is made up of 14 amino acids. CDR1 DFQATT and CDR2 SNEGSKA come from the germline V gene (reference sequence). DNA for the CDR3: TGCAGTGCTAGAGAAGGATTTGTGGACACTGAAGCTTTCTTT. Amino acids: CSAREGFVDTEAFF.

This clonotype was seen ten or more times. V and J are TRBV5-1 and TRBJ2-5, with D unresolved. Trimming shortened V by 5 bases and J by 1 base, and 6 bases separated the two germline ends. This CDR3 spans 12 amino acids. Germline lookup yields CDR1 SGHRS and CDR2 YFSETQ. CDR3 DNA: TGCGCCAGCAGACACGTCCAAGAGACCCAGTACTTC. It specifies CASRHVQETQYF.

In this sample, this clonotype turned up a few times. This sequence joins TRBV4-1 and TRBJ2-5, with a weak D call TRBD2 (6 bases). V was clipped by 0 bases and J by 2 bases, with 10 bases between them. Germline CDR1 and CDR2: MGHRA and YSYEKL. The CDR3 has 15 residues. CDR3: CASSQEEGRQETQYF. In DNA form, the CDR3 reads TGCGCCAGCAGCCAAGAGGAGGGTAGACAAGAGACCCAGTACTTC.

This clonotype was picked up many times. The chain carries TRBV24-1 and TRBJ2-5, with D perhaps matching TRBD1 (6 bases). In germline, CDR1 is KGHDR, CDR2 SFDVKD. The ends were cut back, 3 bases at V and 4 bases at J, with 14 bases in the middle. The CDR3 has 15 amino acids. The CDR3 loop is CATSDPQGRGETQYF. The CDR3 nucleotides are TGTGCCACCAGTGATCCACAGGGTAGGGGAGAGACCCAGTACTTC.

This clonotype was counted ten times or more. The chain carries TRBV20-1 and TRBJ1-1; D uncertain. Between the trimmed V and J ends, which lost 3 bases and 2 bases, there was a span of 7 bases. The CDR3 contains 12 residues. From germline, CDR1 is DFQATT and CDR2 SNEGSKA (reference sequence). The CDR3, as DNA: TGCAGTGCTAGGGCAGGTAACACTGAAGCTTTCTTT. Residues: CSARAGNTEAFF.

This clonotype was recorded many times. The CDR3 nucleotides read TGCAGTGCTAGAGTGCGGCTAGCCAAAAACATTCAGTACTTC. It specifies CSARVRLAKNIQYF. V usage is TRBV20-1 and J usage is TRBJ2-4; D gene ambiguous. Germline CDR1 reads DFQATT; CDR2 reads SNEGSKA (reference sequence). V gave up 1 base and J gave up 0 bases, with 7 bases separating them. The CDR3 is 14 residues long.

This clonotype occurred many times. This chain uses TRBV28 with TRBJ2-7, with 7 positions matching TRBD1. The CDR3 loop spans 17 amino acids. V was clipped by 4 bases and J by 3 bases; unmatched bases: 15. The germline gives CDR1 MDHEN, CDR2 SYDVKM. Here the CDR3 reads CASSSLTSQGWFYEQYF. CDR3 nucleotide sequence: TGTGCCAGCAGTTCCCTGACCTCACAGGGGTGGTTCTACGAGCAGTACTTC.